This TCR beta chain was identified in a study of T-cell reconstitution after alpha-beta-depleted transplantation in children. Study results and limitations: Reportedly, roughly two months post-transplant, alpha-beta T cells arose from several hundred expanded graft clones. Fresh T-cell production supplied most of the T-cell counts and diversity seen one year after transplant. Surviving recipient T cells and intrathymic progenitors accounted for some patients' high TCRbeta diversity at day 60.

CDR1 and CDR2 from the germline V gene are SEHNR and FQNEAQ (reference sequence). V was cut by 3 bases and J by 2 bases, with 14 bases left in between. CDR3 length: 15 residues. Unique molecular identifiers tagged the TCRbeta library. MiXCR, run by TCRdb on the PCR reads, gives a single entry per CDR3 protein. Seen here are about 200,000 distinct CDR3 sequences, around 5.9% observed once, and the top ten hold around 4.1%. This clonotype was recorded many times. What it binds is unknown. Specimen: PBMCs, collected before TCRalphabeta/CD19-depleted stem cell transplant. The J gene is TRBJ2-7, the V gene TRBV7-9; D possibly corresponds to TRBD1 (6 bases). The TCR was taken from a girl in the first two years of life with combined immunodeficiency, due to receive a stem cell transplant. CDR3 region: CASSFTGQEPYEQYF. The CDR3, as DNA: TGTGCCAGCAGCTTTACAGGGCAAGAACCCTACGAGCAGTACTTC.